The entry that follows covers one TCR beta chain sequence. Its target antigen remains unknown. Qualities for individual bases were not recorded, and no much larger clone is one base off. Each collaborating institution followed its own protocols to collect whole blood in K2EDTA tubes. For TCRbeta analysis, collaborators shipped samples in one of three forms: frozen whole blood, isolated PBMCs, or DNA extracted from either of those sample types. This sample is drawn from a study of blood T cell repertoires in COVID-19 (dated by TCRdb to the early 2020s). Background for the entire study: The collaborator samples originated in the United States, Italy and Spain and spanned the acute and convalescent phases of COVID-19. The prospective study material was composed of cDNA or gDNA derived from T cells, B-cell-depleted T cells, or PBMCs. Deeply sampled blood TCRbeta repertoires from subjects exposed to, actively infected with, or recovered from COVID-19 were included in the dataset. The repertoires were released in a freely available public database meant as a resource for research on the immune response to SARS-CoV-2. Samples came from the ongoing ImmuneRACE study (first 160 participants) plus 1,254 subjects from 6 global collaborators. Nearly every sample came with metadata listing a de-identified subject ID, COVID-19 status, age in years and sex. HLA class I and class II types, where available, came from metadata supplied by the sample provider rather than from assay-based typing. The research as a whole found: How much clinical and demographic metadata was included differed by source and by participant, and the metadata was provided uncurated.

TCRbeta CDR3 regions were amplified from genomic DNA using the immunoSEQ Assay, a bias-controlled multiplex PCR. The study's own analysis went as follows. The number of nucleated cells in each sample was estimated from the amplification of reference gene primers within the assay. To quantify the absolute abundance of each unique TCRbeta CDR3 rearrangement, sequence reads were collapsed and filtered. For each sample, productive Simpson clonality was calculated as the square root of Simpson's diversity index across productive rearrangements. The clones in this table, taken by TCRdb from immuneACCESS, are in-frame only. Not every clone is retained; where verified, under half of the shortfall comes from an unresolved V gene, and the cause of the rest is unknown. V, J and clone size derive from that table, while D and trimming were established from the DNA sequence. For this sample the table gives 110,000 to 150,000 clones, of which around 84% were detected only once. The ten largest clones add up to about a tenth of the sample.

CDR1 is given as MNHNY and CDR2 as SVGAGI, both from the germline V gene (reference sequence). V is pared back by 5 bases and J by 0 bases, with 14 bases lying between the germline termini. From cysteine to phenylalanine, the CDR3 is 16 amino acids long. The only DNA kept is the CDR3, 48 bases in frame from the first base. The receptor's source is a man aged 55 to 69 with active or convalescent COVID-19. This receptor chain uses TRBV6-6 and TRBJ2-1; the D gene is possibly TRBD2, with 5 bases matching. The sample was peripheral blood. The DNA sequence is TGTGCCAGCAGTACCCCTAGCAAGAGCTCCTACAATGAGCAGTTCTTC. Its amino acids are CASSTPSKSSYNEQFF.